The 10 T cell receptor beta chains in this list originate from one sample, sequenced in a study of T cell responses to AZD1222 COVID-19 vaccine. Using immunoSEQ multiplex PCR, the repertoire was profiled, and TCRdb retains in-frame clones only, with some absent. The table shows 90,000 to 100,000 clones, with roughly 85% occurring only once. Sequencing was performed on peripheral blood, taken 28 days after the second AZD1222 dose. The receptors come from an adult who received the AZD1222 COVID-19 vaccine.

This clone was seen more than once but under ten times. The chain has TRBV13 and TRBJ2-2, with D hard to call. Trimming left V 5 bases short and J 2 bases short, with 12 bases between. From germline, CDR1 is PRHDT and CDR2 FYEKMQ (reference sequence). This CDR3 region has 15 residues. CDR3 bases: TGTGCCAGCAGCCTACTAATACCCAACACCGGGGAGCTGTTTTTT. Translating gives CASSLLIPNTGELFF.

In nucleotides, the CDR3 is TGTGCCAGCAGCGCACATCCGGACATAATTGGGGGCTACACCTTC. Amino acid sequence: CASSAHPDIIGGYTF. The chain has TRBV9 and TRBJ1-2, with D perhaps TRBD1 (5 bases). Germline V gene lookup returns CDR1 SGDLS and CDR2 YYNGEE. Trimming removed 3 bases at V and 8 bases at J, with 20 bases between. The CDR3 runs to 15 residues.

This clone was counted only a few times. This sequence joins TRBV28 and TRBJ2-2; 10 nucleotides align to TRBD1. This CDR3 comprises 15 residues. CDR1 and CDR2 from the germline V gene are MDHEN and SYDVKM. V trimming: 5 bases; J trimming: 6 bases; junction bases outside the gene matches: 6. The DNA of the CDR3 is TGTGCCAGCAGTCCCACGACAGGGGGCCCCGGGGAGCTGTTTTTT. It is translated as CASSPTTGGPGELFF.

This clone was detected a few times. The CDR3 sequence: CASSLATVGAAQPQHF. CDR3 DNA: TGTGCCAGCAGCTTAGCGACGGTGGGGGCGGCTCAGCCCCAGCATTTT. V is TRBV7-8 and J is TRBJ1-5; D is perhaps TRBD1 (6 bases). The CDR3 has 16 amino acids. The germline gives CDR1 SGHVS, CDR2 FQNEAQ. Trimming removed 0 bases from V and 6 bases from J, with 15 bases in between.

This clone was seen more than once but under ten times. The rearrangement joins TRBV9 to TRBJ2-1, with 13 bases identical to TRBD2. CDR3 length: 15 amino acids. Germline V CDR1 and CDR2: SGDLS, YYNGEE. V gave up 3 bases and J gave up 9 bases; unmatched junction bases: 6. The CDR3: CASSAGLAGEGEQFF. Written as DNA, the CDR3 is TGTGCCAGCAGCGCCGGACTAGCGGGAGAAGGTGAGCAGTTCTTC.

The V gene is TRBV6-5, the J gene TRBJ2-2; no reliable D call. Trimming removed 2 bases at V and 3 bases at J, with 4 bases between. There are 13 residues in the CDR3. Germline V gene lookup returns CDR1 MNHEY and CDR2 SVGAGI. CDR3 in DNA: TGTGCCAGCAGTTACCAAGACACCGGGGAGCTGTTTTTT. It encodes CASSYQDTGELFF.

The chain couples TRBV9 to TRBJ2-2, with 7 bases identical to TRBD2. The V gene end was trimmed by 4 bases and the J gene end by 6 bases; junction bases not matched to a gene: 6. This CDR3 contains 14 residues. Germline CDR1 reads SGDLS; CDR2 reads YYNGEE. The CDR3: CASSHGRGAGELFF. DNA of the CDR3: TGTGCCAGCAGCCATGGCCGGGGGGCCGGGGAGCTGTTTTTT.

The gene calls are TRBV28 and TRBJ1-2; TRBD1 is a possible D gene (6 bases). Deletions cut 2 bases from V and 2 bases from J, with 12 bases between. Germline-derived CDR1 and CDR2 are MDHEN and SYDVKM. This CDR3 is 15 amino acids long. In DNA, the CDR3 is TGTGCCAGCAGTTTAGTGGGGGCGGGGAACTATGGCTACACCTTC. Protein product: CASSLVGAGNYGYTF.

V and J are TRBV4-3 and TRBJ1-4; D is ambiguous. CDR1 and CDR2 from the germline V gene are LGHNA and YSLEER. This CDR3 spans 17 amino acids. The V and J ends lost 4 bases and 11 bases respectively, with 26 bases between them. As DNA, the CDR3 is TGCGCCAGCAGCCGCCAACCACTGAGCCGCCTAGGTGAGAAACTGTTTTTT. This codes for CASSRQPLSRLGEKLFF.

The chain couples TRBV19 to TRBJ2-4; 9 bases are shared with TRBD1. This CDR3 has 14 residues. In germline, CDR1 is LNHDA, CDR2 SQIVND (reference sequence). Trimming removed 7 bases from V and 6 bases from J; junction bases left unmatched: 7. The CDR3 DNA sequence: TGTGCCAGTAATTTCGGGACAGGGATAAACATTCAGTACTTC. Residues: CASNFGTGINIQYF.